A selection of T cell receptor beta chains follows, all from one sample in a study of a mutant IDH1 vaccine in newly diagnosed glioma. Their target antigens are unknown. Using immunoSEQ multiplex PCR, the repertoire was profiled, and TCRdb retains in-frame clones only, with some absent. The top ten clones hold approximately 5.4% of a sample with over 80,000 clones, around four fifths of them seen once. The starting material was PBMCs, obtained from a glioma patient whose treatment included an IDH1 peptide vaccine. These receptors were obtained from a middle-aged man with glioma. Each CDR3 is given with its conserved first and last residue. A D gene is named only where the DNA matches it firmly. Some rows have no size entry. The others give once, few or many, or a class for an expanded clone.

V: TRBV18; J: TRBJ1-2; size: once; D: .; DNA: TGTGCCAGCTCACCACAGGGGTCTAACTATGGCTACACCTTC; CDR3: CASSPQGSNYGYTF
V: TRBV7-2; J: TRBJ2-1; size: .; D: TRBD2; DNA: TGTGCCAGCAGTCCCGGGACTAGCAGGAGCTCCTACAATGAGCAGTTCTTC; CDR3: CASSPGTSRSSYNEQFF
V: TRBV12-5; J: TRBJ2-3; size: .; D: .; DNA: TGTGCTAGTGGTTTAGGGGACATTAGCACAGATACGCAGTATTTT; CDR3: CASGLGDISTDTQYF
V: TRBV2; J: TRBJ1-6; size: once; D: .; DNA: TGTGCCAGCACAGCCCTAAATTCACCCCTCCACTTT; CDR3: CASTALNSPLHF
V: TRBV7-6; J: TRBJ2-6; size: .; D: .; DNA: TGTGCCAGCAGTCTGGTCTCTGGGGCCAACGTCCTGACTTTC; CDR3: CASSLVSGANVLTF
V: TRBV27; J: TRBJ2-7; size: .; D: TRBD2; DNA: TGTGCCAGCAGCGACCGCGGGGGGGATGTATACGAGCAGTACTTC; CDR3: CASSDRGGDVYEQYF
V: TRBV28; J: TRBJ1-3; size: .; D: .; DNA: TGTGCCACCGACAGTTCCTCTGGAAACACCATATATTTT; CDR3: CATDSSSGNTIYF
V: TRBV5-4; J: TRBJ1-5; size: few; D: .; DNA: TGTGCCAGCAGCCCGACTCCGGGCAATCAGCCCCAGCATTTT; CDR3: CASSPTPGNQPQHF
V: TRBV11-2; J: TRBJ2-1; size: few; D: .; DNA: TGTGCCAGCAGCTTCTCCCGGGGGGCGAATGAGCAGTTCTTC; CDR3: CASSFSRGANEQFF
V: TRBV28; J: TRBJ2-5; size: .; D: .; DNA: TGTGCCAGCAGTTTGATCCCCTCGAGGTCCCACGAAGCCGAGACCCAGTACTTC; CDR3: CASSLIPSRSHEAETQYF
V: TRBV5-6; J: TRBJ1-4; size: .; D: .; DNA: TGTGCCAGCAGCTTGTGGAGTCAACAGACTAAACTGTTTTTT; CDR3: CASSLWSQQTKLFF
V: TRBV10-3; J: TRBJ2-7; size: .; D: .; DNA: TGTGCCATAGACAGTGGTAAAGCTAGCGAGCAGTACTTC; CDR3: CAIDSGKASEQYF
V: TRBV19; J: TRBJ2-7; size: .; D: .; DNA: TGTGCCAGTAGCGCCCGGAGGGAGTTTTCCTACGAGCAGTACTTC; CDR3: CASSARREFSYEQYF
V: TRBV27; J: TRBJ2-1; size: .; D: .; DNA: TGTGCCAGCAGCCCTAGGGGACCGGGAGTGGACAATGAGCAGTTCTTC; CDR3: CASSPRGPGVDNEQFF
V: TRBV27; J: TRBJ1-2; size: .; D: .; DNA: TGTGCCAGCAGGGGCCGGACAGTCCTCCCTAACTATGGCTACACCTTC; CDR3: CASRGRTVLPNYGYTF
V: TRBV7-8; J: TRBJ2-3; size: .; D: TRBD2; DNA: TGTGCCAGCAGCTTGGGACTAGCGGGAGGGTCTAGCACAGATACGCAGTATTTT; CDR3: CASSLGLAGGSSTDTQYF
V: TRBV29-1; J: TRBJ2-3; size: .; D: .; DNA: TGCAGCGTTTCCAACACTAAAGATACGCAGTATTTT; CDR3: CSVSNTKDTQYF
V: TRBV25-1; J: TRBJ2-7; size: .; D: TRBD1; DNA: TGTGCCAGCAGTGAATGGGGCAGGGGGCGTGAGCAGTACTTC; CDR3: CASSEWGRGREQYF
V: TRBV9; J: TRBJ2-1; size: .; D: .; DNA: TGTGCCAGCAGCGTAGGGCCCACCTCCTACAATGAGCAGTTCTTC; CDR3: CASSVGPTSYNEQFF
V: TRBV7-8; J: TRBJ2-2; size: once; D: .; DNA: TGTGCCAGCAGGTTGGCGGCGAACACCGGGGAGCTGTTTTTT; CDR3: CASRLAANTGELFF
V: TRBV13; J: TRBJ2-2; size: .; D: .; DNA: TGTGCCAGCAGCCCATATCCCCCTGCCGGGGAGCTGTTTTTT; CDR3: CASSPYPPAGELFF
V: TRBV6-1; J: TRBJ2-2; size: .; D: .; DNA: TGTGCCAGCAGTGACCTCACCGGGGAGCTGTTTTTT; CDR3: CASSDLTGELFF
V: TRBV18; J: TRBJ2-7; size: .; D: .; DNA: TGTGCCAGCTCACTAGTCAGCTACGAGCAGTACTTC; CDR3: CASSLVSYEQYF